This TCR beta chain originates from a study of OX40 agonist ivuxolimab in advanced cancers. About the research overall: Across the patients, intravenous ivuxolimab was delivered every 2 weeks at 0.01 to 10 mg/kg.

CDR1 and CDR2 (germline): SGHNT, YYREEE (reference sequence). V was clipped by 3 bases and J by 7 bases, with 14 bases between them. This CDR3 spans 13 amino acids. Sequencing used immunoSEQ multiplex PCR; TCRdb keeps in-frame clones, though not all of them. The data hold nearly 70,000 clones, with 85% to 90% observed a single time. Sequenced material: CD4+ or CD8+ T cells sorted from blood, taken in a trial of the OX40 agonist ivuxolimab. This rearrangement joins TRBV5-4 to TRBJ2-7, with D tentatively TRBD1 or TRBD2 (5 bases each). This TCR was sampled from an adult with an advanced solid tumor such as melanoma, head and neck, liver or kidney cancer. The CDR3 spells CASSWSGLTEQYF. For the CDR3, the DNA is TGTGCCAGCAGCTGGTCGGGGCTGACGGAGCAGTACTTC.